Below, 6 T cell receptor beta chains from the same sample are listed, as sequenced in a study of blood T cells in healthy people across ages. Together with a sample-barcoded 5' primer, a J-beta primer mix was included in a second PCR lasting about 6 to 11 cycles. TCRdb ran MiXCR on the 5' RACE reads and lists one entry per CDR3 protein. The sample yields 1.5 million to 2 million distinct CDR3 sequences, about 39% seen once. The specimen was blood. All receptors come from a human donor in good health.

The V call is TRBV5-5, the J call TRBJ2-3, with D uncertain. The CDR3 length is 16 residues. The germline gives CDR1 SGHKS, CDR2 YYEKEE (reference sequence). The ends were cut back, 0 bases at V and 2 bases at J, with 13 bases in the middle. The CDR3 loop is CASSLVWEPNTDTQYF. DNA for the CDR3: TGTGCCAGCAGCTTGGTTTGGGAACCCAACACAGATACGCAGTATTTT.

This CDR3 reads CASSGTQGQPQHF. CDR3 nucleotide sequence: TGTGCCAGCAGTGGGACTCAAGGGCAGCCCCAGCATTTT. V is TRBV12-3 or TRBV12-4 and J is TRBJ1-5; TRBD1 is a possible D gene (5 bases). The CDR3 length is 13 residues. V shed 5 bases and J shed 7 bases, with 12 bases lying between them.

The CDR3 sequence: CASDRARWQFF. Here the CDR3 DNA reads TGTGCCAGCGACCGGGCTCGGTGGCAGTTCTTC. The rearrangement joins TRBV6-1 to TRBJ2-1; no clear D gene. Germline V gives CDR1 MNHNS, CDR2 SASEGT. The length of the CDR3 is 11 residues. Trimming removed 8 bases at V and 12 bases at J, with 14 bases between.

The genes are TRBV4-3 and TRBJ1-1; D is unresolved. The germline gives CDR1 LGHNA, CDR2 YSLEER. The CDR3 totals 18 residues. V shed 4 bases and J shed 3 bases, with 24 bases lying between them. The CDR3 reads CASSPGLHRADQHTEAFF. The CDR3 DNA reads TGCGCCAGCAGCCCGGGCCTCCATCGTGCGGATCAACACACTGAAGCTTTCTTT.

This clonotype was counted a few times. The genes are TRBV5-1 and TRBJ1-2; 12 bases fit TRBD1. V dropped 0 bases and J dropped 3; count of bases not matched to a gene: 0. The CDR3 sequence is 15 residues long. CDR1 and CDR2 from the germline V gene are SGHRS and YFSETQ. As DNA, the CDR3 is TGCGCCAGCAGCTTGGGGGACAGGGGGCACTATGGCTACACCTTC. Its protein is CASSLGDRGHYGYTF.

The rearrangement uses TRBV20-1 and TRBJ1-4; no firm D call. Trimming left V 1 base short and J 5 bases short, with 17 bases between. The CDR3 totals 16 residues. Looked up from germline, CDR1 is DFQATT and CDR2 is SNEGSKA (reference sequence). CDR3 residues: CSARVGHGQANEKLFF. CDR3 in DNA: TGCAGTGCTAGAGTCGGGCACGGGCAGGCGAATGAAAAACTGTTTTTT.